The text below deals with one T cell receptor (beta chain). Its antigen is currently unknown. A history of autoimmune disease or systemic immunosuppression excluded patients. Peripheral blood came from all dose cohorts at three timepoints. This specimen comes from a study of OX40 agonist ivuxolimab in advanced cancers. Overall study: Three dose-escalation patients had partial responses: one with hepatocellular carcinoma and two with cutaneous melanoma.

Study-wide results and limits: The antigens recognized by the expanded peripheral T cells, that is their antigen specificity, were not determined.

Clones were sequenced by immunoSEQ multiplex PCR, and TCRdb holds only the in-frame ones, with some missing. The data contain 60,000 to 95,000 clones, around 90% of them seen just once; the ten biggest clones take up roughly 0.38%. V trimming: 10 bases; J trimming: 5 bases; junction bases outside the gene matches: 7. Germline CDR1 is MNHEY and CDR2 is SVGAGI. The CDR3 extends over 14 amino acids. The chain combines TRBV6-5 with TRBJ1-6; 8 bases are a match to TRBD1. The receptor's source is an adult with an advanced solid tumor such as melanoma, head and neck, liver or kidney cancer. The sequencing used CD4+ or CD8+ T cells sorted from blood, collected in a trial of the OX40 agonist ivuxolimab. CDR3 DNA: TGTGCCACGCAAGGACAGGGAAATAATTCACCCCTCCACTTT. Protein: CATQGQGNNSPLHF.